Listed below are T cell receptor beta chains from one sample, sequenced in a study of blood T cell repertoires in COVID-19. Profiling relied on immunoSEQ multiplex PCR, and the TCRdb table lists in-frame clones only, not all of them. Of roughly 310,000 clones listed, roughly 90% are singletons. Sequences were obtained from peripheral blood. Receptors originate from a woman under 40 with COVID-19, enrolled during active disease. Each CDR3 is given with its conserved first and last residue. The D gene is left open where the match is weak. Part of the rows lack a size; the others show once, few, many or a class for expanded clones.

TRBV4-2	NA	TRBJ2-2	NA	CASSQDPGDFNTGELFF	TGTGCCAGCAGCCAAGATCCGGGGGACTTCAACACCGGGGAGCTGTTTTTT
TRBV27	NA	TRBJ1-2	NA	CASSFLAGLNYGYTF	NA
TRBV19	NA	TRBJ1-1	TRBD1	CASRGGTGQYTEAFF	TGTGCCAGTAGGGGGGGGACAGGGCAATATACTGAAGCTTTCTTT
TRBV7-8	NA	TRBJ2-1	NA	CASSFNPGNEQFF	TGTGCCAGCAGCTTCAACCCAGGCAATGAGCAGTTCTTC
TRBV5-6	few	TRBJ1-5	NA	CASSDSGGNQPQHF	TGTGCCAGCAGCGACTCCGGGGGCAATCAGCCCCAGCATTTT
TRBV7-3	once	TRBJ2-7	NA	CASSYADSYEQYF	TGTGCCAGCAGCTACGCAGACAGTTACGAGCAGTACTTC
TRBV25-1	NA	TRBJ1-1	TRBD1	CASSEQQGARNTEAFF	TGTGCCAGCAGTGAACAACAGGGGGCTCGGAACACTGAAGCTTTCTTT
TRBV10-2	NA	TRBJ1-2	NA	CASSESPSNYGYTF	TGCGCCAGCAGTGAGTCCCCATCTAACTATGGCTACACCTTC
TRBV28	NA	TRBJ1-1	TRBD1	CASSRQGLLQAFF	TGTGCCAGCAGTCGACAGGGTTTGCTGCAAGCTTTCTTT
TRBV7-2	NA	TRBJ2-7	TRBD2	CASSPQGLAGGQTYEQYF	TGTGCCAGCAGCCCTCAAGGACTAGCGGGAGGGCAGACGTACGAGCAGTACTTC
TRBV2	NA	TRBJ2-7	TRBD1	CASRGQGFNEQYF	TGTGCCAGCAGGGGACAGGGTTTCAACGAGCAGTACTTC
TRBV9	NA	TRBJ2-7	TRBD1	CASSAGTGVYEQYF	TGTGCCAGCAGCGCCGGGACAGGAGTATACGAGCAGTACTTC
TRBV6-5	NA	TRBJ2-7	TRBD1	CASNPPQGALSEQYF	TGTGCCAGCAATCCACCCCAGGGGGCACTTTCCGAGCAGTACTTC
TRBV5-6	NA	TRBJ1-2	NA	CASSLGTLYYGYTF	TGTGCCAGCAGCTTGGGGACACTCTACTATGGCTACACCTTC
TRBV30	NA	TRBJ1-2	TRBD1	CAWIPGTGGGGYTF	TGTGCCTGGATTCCCGGGACAGGGGGCGGTGGCTACACCTTC
TRBV9	NA	TRBJ2-2	NA	CASSVRGTGELFF	TGTGCCAGCAGCGTCCGGGGAACCGGGGAGCTGTTTTTT
TRBV6-5	NA	TRBJ1-6	NA	CASSPQGRHSPLHF	TGTGCCAGCAGTCCACAGGGCAGGCATTCACCCCTCCACTTT
TRBV5-1	NA	TRBJ2-1	TRBD2	CASSSPGLAGGNEQFF	TGCGCCAGCAGCAGCCCAGGACTAGCGGGAGGTAATGAGCAGTTCTTC
TRBV28	NA	TRBJ1-3	TRBD1	CASGGQGNTIYF	TGTGCCAGCGGGGGACAGGGAAACACCATATATTTT
TRBV25-1	once	TRBJ2-7	TRBD1	CASSVRDRVSSGQYF	TGTGCCAGCAGTGTCCGGGACAGGGTCTCCTCCGGGCAGTACTTC
TRBV27	NA	TRBJ1-1	TRBD1	CASSSRGTEAFF	TGTGCCAGCAGTTCCAGGGGGACTGAAGCTTTCTTT